This is a list of T cell receptor beta chains from one sample in a study of CD8 T cells in ankylosing spondylitis. Each CDR3 protein is one row after TCRdb ran MiXCR on the 5' RACE reads. The sample has hundreds of thousands of distinct CDR3 sequences, about 16% seen once; the top ten hold more than 40%. Sequenced: blood, either unsorted or a sorted T cell fraction (not recorded which). These receptors originate from a male donor with ankylosing spondylitis. The CDR3 runs from the conserved cysteine through the conserved F or W. The order of the fields is CDR3 length, J gene, D gene, clone size, V gene, CDR3 protein, CDR3 DNA. D genes are given only for firm matches. Not every row has a clone size; where given, it reads once, few, many or a size class.

len: 14; j_gene: TRBJ2-1; d_gene: .; abundance: many; v_gene: TRBV12-3/TRBV12-4; CDR3aa: CASGASGSYNEQFF; CDR3nt: TGTGCCAGCGGGGCCTCCGGCTCCTACAATGAGCAGTTCTTC
len: 13; j_gene: TRBJ2-3; d_gene: .; abundance: few; v_gene: TRBV29-1; CDR3aa: CSVEEGWADTQYF; CDR3nt: TGCAGCGTTGAGGAGGGGTGGGCAGATACGCAGTATTTT
len: 14; j_gene: TRBJ2-1; d_gene: TRBD2; abundance: few; v_gene: TRBV20-1; CDR3aa: CSARLGLALIEQFF; CDR3nt: TGCAGTGCTAGACTGGGACTAGCCCTTATTGAGCAGTTCTTC
len: 14; j_gene: TRBJ2-4; d_gene: .; abundance: few; v_gene: TRBV27; CDR3aa: CASSLLGPKNIQYF; CDR3nt: TGTGCCAGCTCCCTACTAGGACCCAAAAACATTCAGTACTTC
len: 14; j_gene: TRBJ2-7; d_gene: .; abundance: .; v_gene: TRBV6-5; CDR3aa: CASSCRDCSYEQYF; CDR3nt: TGTGCCAGCAGTTGCCGGGACTGCTCCTACGAGCAGTACTTC
len: 13; j_gene: TRBJ1-2; d_gene: .; abundance: few; v_gene: TRBV11-2; CDR3aa: CASSLTRAEGYTF; CDR3nt: TGTGCCAGCAGCTTAACCAGGGCGGAAGGCTACACCTTC
len: 16; j_gene: TRBJ1-6; d_gene: .; abundance: few; v_gene: TRBV20-1; CDR3aa: CSAEPPGTLNYSPLHF; CDR3nt: TGCAGTGCTGAACCGCCCGGGACCTTAAACTATTCACCCCTCCACTTT
len: 15; j_gene: TRBJ2-7; d_gene: TRBD2; abundance: few; v_gene: TRBV29-1; CDR3aa: CSVGPAAGGDYEQYF; CDR3nt: TGCAGCGTTGGGCCCGCAGCGGGAGGTGACTACGAGCAGTACTTC
len: 12; j_gene: TRBJ2-7; d_gene: .; abundance: few; v_gene: TRBV3-1; CDR3aa: CASSQSYYEQYF; CDR3nt: TGTGCCAGCAGCCAATCGTACTACGAGCAGTACTTC
len: 12; j_gene: TRBJ2-7; d_gene: .; abundance: many; v_gene: TRBV12-3/TRBV12-4; CDR3aa: CASASRGYEQYF; CDR3nt: TGTGCCAGCGCTAGCAGAGGTTACGAGCAGTACTTC
len: 16; j_gene: TRBJ2-5; d_gene: TRBD1; abundance: few; v_gene: TRBV18; CDR3aa: CASSSNRGLGQETQYF; CDR3nt: TGTGCCAGCTCATCGAACAGGGGGCTCGGCCAAGAGACCCAGTACTTC
len: 15; j_gene: TRBJ2-7; d_gene: .; abundance: .; v_gene: TRBV11-2; CDR3aa: CATTAGPWGSYEQYF; CDR3nt: TGTGCCACCACGGCCGGTCCCTGGGGCTCCTACGAGCAGTACTTC
len: 11; j_gene: TRBJ2-1; d_gene: .; abundance: .; v_gene: TRBV29-1; CDR3aa: CSGSSYNEQFF; CDR3nt: TGCAGCGGGAGCTCCTACAATGAGCAGTTCTTC
len: 13; j_gene: TRBJ2-1; d_gene: .; abundance: .; v_gene: TRBV6-5; CDR3aa: CASSYSQGNEQFF; CDR3nt: TGTGCCAGCAGTTACTCGCAGGGTAATGAGCAGTTCTTC
len: 13; j_gene: TRBJ1-2; d_gene: .; abundance: .; v_gene: TRBV20-1; CDR3aa: CSADGIDDYGYTF; CDR3nt: TGCAGTGCGGATGGGATAGACGACTATGGCTACACCTTC
len: 16; j_gene: TRBJ2-3; d_gene: TRBD2; abundance: few; v_gene: TRBV12-3/TRBV12-4; CDR3aa: CASSLIGLAPTDTQYF; CDR3nt: TGTGCCAGCAGTTTAATCGGACTAGCTCCCACAGATACGCAGTATTTT
len: 15; j_gene: TRBJ2-1; d_gene: TRBD2; abundance: many; v_gene: TRBV7-3; CDR3aa: CASSVTSGPYNEQFF; CDR3nt: TGTGCCAGCAGCGTGACTAGCGGGCCTTACAATGAGCAGTTCTTC
len: 14; j_gene: TRBJ1-1; d_gene: .; abundance: few; v_gene: TRBV5-1; CDR3aa: CASSLAERTTEAFF; CDR3nt: TGCGCCAGCAGCTTGGCTGAACGGACCACTGAAGCTTTCTTT
len: 14; j_gene: TRBJ1-2; d_gene: .; abundance: many; v_gene: TRBV20-1; CDR3aa: CSAREVVPASGYTF; CDR3nt: TGCAGTGCTAGAGAGGTGGTCCCAGCCAGTGGCTACACCTTC
len: 15; j_gene: TRBJ2-1; d_gene: .; abundance: .; v_gene: TRBV12-3/TRBV12-4; CDR3aa: CASTSTPDQWNEQFF; CDR3nt: TGTGCCAGCACCTCGACCCCTGACCAGTGGAATGAGCAGTTCTTC
len: 13; j_gene: TRBJ2-7; d_gene: TRBD1; abundance: .; v_gene: TRBV12-3/TRBV12-4; CDR3aa: CASSPTGPYEQYF; CDR3nt: TGTGCCAGCAGTCCGACAGGGCCCTACGAGCAGTACTTC
len: 15; j_gene: TRBJ2-1; d_gene: .; abundance: .; v_gene: TRBV3-1; CDR3aa: CASSPRTVSYNEQFF; CDR3nt: TGTGCCAGCAGCCCCAGGACGGTCTCCTACAATGAGCAGTTCTTC
len: 15; j_gene: TRBJ2-3; d_gene: TRBD2; abundance: many; v_gene: TRBV27; CDR3aa: CASSLTGTSLDTQYF; CDR3nt: TGTGCCAGCAGCCTAACCGGGACTAGTTTGGATACGCAGTATTTT
len: 15; j_gene: TRBJ2-1; d_gene: TRBD2; abundance: .; v_gene: TRBV27; CDR3aa: CASSDGTRIYNEQFF; CDR3nt: TGTGCCAGCAGTGACGGGACTAGAATCTACAATGAGCAGTTCTTC
len: 13; j_gene: TRBJ2-2; d_gene: .; abundance: once; v_gene: TRBV19; CDR3aa: CASINGGNGELFF; CDR3nt: TGTGCCAGTATCAATGGGGGGAACGGGGAGCTGTTTTTT
len: 13; j_gene: TRBJ1-2; d_gene: .; abundance: .; v_gene: TRBV10-2; CDR3aa: CASSDRMTYGYTF; CDR3nt: TGCGCCAGCAGTGACAGGATGACCTATGGCTACACCTTC
len: 15; j_gene: TRBJ2-3; d_gene: .; abundance: .; v_gene: TRBV6-5; CDR3aa: CASSYSRGSTDTQYF; CDR3nt: TGTGCCAGCAGTTACTCTCGAGGTAGCACAGATACGCAGTATTTT
len: 18; j_gene: TRBJ2-3; d_gene: TRBD2; abundance: .; v_gene: TRBV28; CDR3aa: CASVNLAGGPMGTDTQYF; CDR3nt: TGTGCCAGCGTGAATCTAGCGGGAGGGCCGATGGGCACAGATACGCAGTATTTT
len: 13; j_gene: TRBJ2-3; d_gene: .; abundance: many; v_gene: TRBV4-1; CDR3aa: CASSQYTTDTQYF; CDR3nt: TGCGCCAGCAGCCAATACACCACAGATACGCAGTATTTT
len: 16; j_gene: TRBJ1-1; d_gene: TRBD1; abundance: .; v_gene: TRBV29-1; CDR3aa: CSSDGGAGGENTEAFF; CDR3nt: TGCAGCTCTGATGGGGGCGCAGGGGGCGAGAACACTGAAGCTTTCTTT
len: 12; j_gene: TRBJ1-2; d_gene: .; abundance: few; v_gene: TRBV6-5; CDR3aa: CASKMPSKGYTF; CDR3nt: TGTGCCAGCAAGATGCCGTCAAAGGGCTACACCTTC
len: 16; j_gene: TRBJ1-2; d_gene: .; abundance: few; v_gene: TRBV7-2; CDR3aa: CASSRQAAGGDYGYTF; CDR3nt: TGTGCCAGCAGCCGGCAGGCTGCAGGAGGGGACTATGGCTACACCTTC
len: 18; j_gene: TRBJ2-3; d_gene: TRBD2; abundance: .; v_gene: TRBV20-1; CDR3aa: CSAEEGLAEGPSTDTQYF; CDR3nt: TGCAGTGCTGAAGAAGGGCTAGCGGAAGGTCCTAGCACAGATACGCAGTATTTT
len: 15; j_gene: TRBJ2-2; d_gene: .; abundance: few; v_gene: TRBV24-1; CDR3aa: CATSVRQVSSGELFF; CDR3nt: TGTGCCACCAGTGTCCGACAGGTTTCCTCCGGGGAGCTGTTTTTT
len: 15; j_gene: TRBJ2-7; d_gene: TRBD2; abundance: few; v_gene: TRBV6-1; CDR3aa: CASSELAGGSYEQYF; CDR3nt: TGTGCCAGCAGTGAACTAGCGGGGGGCTCTTACGAGCAGTACTTC
len: 13; j_gene: TRBJ1-5; d_gene: .; abundance: .; v_gene: TRBV7-8; CDR3aa: CASSFQGWQPQHF; CDR3nt: TGTGCCAGCAGCTTTCAGGGGTGGCAGCCCCAGCATTTT
len: 15; j_gene: TRBJ2-7; d_gene: TRBD1; abundance: .; v_gene: TRBV4-3; CDR3aa: CASSPGTGGSYEQYF; CDR3nt: TGCGCCAGCAGCCCAGGGACAGGGGGCTCCTACGAGCAGTACTTC
len: 15; j_gene: TRBJ2-5; d_gene: .; abundance: .; v_gene: TRBV11-3; CDR3aa: CASSFGFSELETQYF; CDR3nt: TGTGCCAGCAGCTTTGGTTTTTCGGAGTTGGAGACCCAGTACTTC
len: 17; j_gene: TRBJ2-5; d_gene: .; abundance: .; v_gene: TRBV3-1; CDR3aa: CASSQETVSGDQETQYF; CDR3nt: TGTGCCAGCAGCCAAGAAACGGTGTCGGGAGACCAAGAGACCCAGTACTTC
len: 15; j_gene: TRBJ2-2; d_gene: TRBD2; abundance: .; v_gene: TRBV20-1; CDR3aa: CSARLAGGYTGELFF; CDR3nt: TGCAGTGCCCGGCTAGCGGGGGGGTACACCGGGGAGCTGTTTTTT
len: 19; j_gene: TRBJ2-5; d_gene: .; abundance: few; v_gene: TRBV11-1; CDR3aa: CASSLEVAALKGDKETQYF; CDR3nt: TGTGCCAGCAGCTTAGAGGTTGCAGCCCTAAAAGGGGACAAAGAGACCCAGTACTTC